This T cell receptor beta chain appears in the sequencing data of a study of blood T cell repertoires in COVID-19. Assay used: immunoSEQ multiplex PCR; TCRdb lists only in-frame clones, some missing. The table lists roughly 220,000 clones, more than 75% of them singletons. The CDR3 is 11 amino acids. Germline CDR1 LNHDA, CDR2 SQIVND (reference sequence). The J segment lost 8 bases and the V segment lost 10 bases, leaving 7 bases of the junction unmatched. Material for sequencing was PBMCs or T cells enriched from blood (not recorded which). The clonotype was recovered from a man aged 30 to 45 with acute COVID-19. The rearrangement uses TRBV19 and TRBJ1-2, with TRBD1 identical over 7 bases. The CDR3 sequence: CATEQGRGYTF. CDR3 sequence (DNA): TGTGCCACCGAACAGGGGCGCGGCTACACCTTC.